The 25 T cell receptor beta chains in this list originate from one sample, sequenced in a study of technical replicates of blood from a few donors. Repertoires were generated with immunoSEQ multiplex PCR, while TCRdb's copy carries only in-frame clones and drops some. This table has approximately 59,000 clones, around 85% appearing once. The material sequenced was PBMCs. The source of these receptors is a human donor in good health. Some clones in this sample may be carry-over from other donors' samples.

The rearrangement links TRBV15 to TRBJ2-5; no definite D call. The CDR3 runs 15 residues. Trimming cost V 0 bases and J 2 bases, with 10 bases left between them. Germline CDR1 LNHNV, CDR2 YYDKDF (reference sequence). The CDR3 loop reads CATSRDLGFQETQYF. Written as DNA, the CDR3 is TGTGCCACCAGCAGAGATTTGGGCTTTCAAGAGACCCAGTACTTC.

The chain recombines TRBV7-2 with TRBJ1-3; D not certain. The germline V gene encodes CDR1 SGHTA and CDR2 FQGNSA. This CDR3 region has 12 residues. V was cut by 4 bases and J by 6 bases, with 7 bases left in between. CDR3 coding DNA: TGTGCCAGCAGCTCCCCCCTAAACACCATATATTTT. It translates to CASSSPLNTIYF. The full variable domain, with the rest looked up from reference TRBV7-2 and TRBJ1-3, is GAGVSQSPSNKVTEKGKDVELRCDPISGHTALYWYRQSLGQGLEFLIYFQGNSAPDKSGLPSDRFSAERTGGSVSTLTIQRTQQEDSAVYLCASSSPLNTIYFGEGSWLTVV.

This clone appeared once. The rearrangement links TRBV5-5 to TRBJ1-1; no clear D. Trimming pared 4 bases from V and 1 base from J, leaving 11 bases between. CDR3 size: 14 residues. The germline CDR1 and CDR2 sequences are SGHKS and YYEKEE (reference sequence). The CDR3 DNA is TGTGCCAGCAGCGCGGGCGGGCAGAACACTGAAGCTTTCTTT. Residues: CASSAGGQNTEAFF.

V is TRBV10-3 and J is TRBJ2-1, with D possibly matching TRBD2 (5 bases). Trimming removed 4 bases at V and 7 bases at J, with 14 bases between. CDR1 and CDR2 from the germline V gene are ENHRY and SYGVKD. The CDR3 runs 14 residues. For the CDR3, the DNA is TGTGCCATCAGTGCGTCTGACGGGATAAATGAGCAGTTCTTC. It codes for CAISASDGINEQFF.

The J gene is TRBJ2-1, the V gene TRBV14, with TRBD2 as a possible D gene (5 bases). Germline V gene lookup returns CDR1 SGHDN and CDR2 FVKESK. V was clipped by 4 bases and J by 5 bases, with 33 bases between them. The CDR3 extends over 21 amino acids. The CDR3 DNA reads as TGTGCCAGCAGCCCGAAGCCACTGTCTATAGGGCCCGGGGAAGCGGACAATGAGCAGTTCTTC. Its translation is CASSPKPLSIGPGEADNEQFF.

The rearrangement uses TRBV11-2 and TRBJ2-7; TRBD2 aligns across 8 bases. The CDR3 has 16 amino acids. V shed 5 bases and J 0 bases; nucleotides not matched to a gene: 9. The germline V gene has CDR1 SGHAT and CDR2 FQNNGV. The CDR3: CASSPLAGSHSYEQYF. In nucleotides, the CDR3 is TGTGCCAGCAGCCCTTTAGCGGGGAGCCACTCCTACGAGCAGTACTTC.

V usage is TRBV4-1 and J usage is TRBJ1-1; D gene unclear. Germline V gene data show CDR1 as MGHRA and CDR2 as YSYEKL. V was shortened by 0 bases and J by 10 bases, with 9 bases between the two germline ends. CDR3 length: 12 residues. The CDR3 spells CASSQDGRLAFF. As DNA, the CDR3 is TGCGCCAGCAGCCAAGATGGCCGTTTAGCTTTCTTT.

The V gene is TRBV5-1, the J gene TRBJ2-1, with TRBD1 matching 10 bases. This CDR3 contains 15 residues. Germline loops: CDR1 SGHRS, CDR2 YFSETQ. Losses at the gene ends were 4 bases for V and 8 bases for J; bases not matched to a gene: 9. CDR3 loop: CASSIPGQGKDEQFF. CDR3 DNA sequence: TGCGCCAGCAGCATACCGGGACAGGGGAAGGATGAGCAGTTCTTC.

The V call is TRBV2, the J call TRBJ2-2; 11 bases match TRBD2. Germline CDR1 is SNHLY and CDR2 is FYNNEI. V dropped 7 bases and J dropped 4; count of bases not matched to a gene: 5. This CDR3 is built from 15 residues. CDR3: CASTQGLAATGELFF. In nucleotides, the CDR3 is TGTGCCAGCACCCAGGGACTAGCGGCCACCGGGGAGCTGTTTTTT.

The chain carries TRBV18 and TRBJ1-1, with D unclear. V was shortened by 0 bases and J by 3 bases, with 11 bases between the two germline ends. The CDR3 runs 15 residues. CDR1 and CDR2 from the germline V gene are KGHSH and LQKENI. DNA of the CDR3: TGTGCCAGCTCACCACCCACCACCCGGGACACTGAAGCTTTCTTT. This encodes CASSPPTTRDTEAFF.

This clone has only a few counts. Given a much more abundant clone one base away, this may be a read error. Other DNA sequences in this specimen translate into the identical CDR3. V usage is TRBV5-1 and J usage is TRBJ2-1; 10 bases agree with TRBD2. The CDR3 runs 14 residues. J gave up 4 bases and V 3 bases, and 1 base lay outside the gene matches. Germline CDR1 and CDR2: SGHRS and YFSETQ. The CDR3 DNA reads TGCGCCAGCAGCTCTAGCGGGGGTTACAATGAGCAGTTCTTC. Protein product: CASSSSGGYNEQFF.

This rearrangement joins TRBV7-9 to TRBJ2-5, with D perhaps TRBD2 (6 bases). The germline gives CDR1 SEHNR, CDR2 FQNEAQ (reference sequence). The ends were cut back, 0 bases at V and 3 bases at J, with 14 bases in the middle. This CDR3 is built from 16 residues. The CDR3 DNA reads as TGTGCCAGCAGCTTAGCTAGGGTAGCGGCTAAAGAGACCCAGTACTTC. It yields the protein CASSLARVAAKETQYF.

The rearrangement joins TRBV5-1 to TRBJ1-2; D call uncertain. Per the germline V gene, CDR1 is SGHRS and CDR2 is YFSETQ. V lost 0 bases, J lost 2 bases, and 8 bases lay in between. CDR3 length: 14 residues. CDR3 region: CASSLDGLNYGYTF. The CDR3 DNA is TGCGCCAGCAGCTTGGACGGACTCAACTATGGCTACACCTTC. Full variable domain (rest looked up from reference TRBV5-1 and TRBJ1-2): KAGVTQTPRYLIKTRGQQVTLSCSPISGHRSVSWYQQTPGQGLQFLFEYFSETQRNKGNFPGRFSGRQFSNSRSEMNVSTLELGDSALYLCASSLDGLNYGYTFGSGTRLTVV.

This clone was seen only once. The CDR3: CSVKQGETEAFF. CDR3 DNA sequence: TGCAGCGTAAAACAGGGTGAAACTGAAGCTTTCTTT. V gene TRBV29-1 combines with J gene TRBJ1-1, with D possibly being TRBD1 (6 bases). V was pared by 6 bases and J by 5 bases, with 13 bases between. Per the germline V gene, CDR1 is SQVTM and CDR2 is ANQGSEA. The CDR3 consists of 12 residues.

The chain recombines TRBV7-2 with TRBJ2-3, with TRBD2 identical over 7 bases. The CDR3 is 15 amino acids. Trimming removed 3 bases from V and 4 bases from J; junction bases left unmatched: 7. Germline-derived CDR1 and CDR2 are SGHTA and FQGNSA. The CDR3: CASSFYGGGADTQYF. The CDR3 bases are TGTGCCAGCAGCTTTTACGGGGGAGGGGCAGATACGCAGTATTTT. Full variable domain (outside the CDR3, taken from reference TRBV7-2 and TRBJ2-3): GAGVSQSPSNKVTEKGKDVELRCDPISGHTALYWYRQSLGQGLEFLIYFQGNSAPDKSGLPSDRFSAERTGGSVSTLTIQRTQQEDSAVYLCASSFYGGGADTQYFGPGTRLTVL.

This clone was counted once. CDR3 amino acids: CASSIQISYEQYF. CDR3 in DNA: TGTGCCAGTAGTATACAGATCTCCTACGAGCAGTACTTC. This rearrangement joins TRBV19 to TRBJ2-7; no clear D gene. The CDR3 is made up of 13 amino acids. V was trimmed by 2 bases and J by 0 bases, leaving 5 bases between them. Germline CDR1 LNHDA, CDR2 SQIVND (reference sequence).

The chain links TRBV4-3 to TRBJ2-1, with TRBD2 matching over 9 bases. Germline values: CDR1 LGHNA, CDR2 YSLEER. V lost 0 bases and J lost 7; bases outside the gene matches: 4. The CDR3 covers 15 residues. The CDR3 loop reads CASSQEAGGNNEQFF. CDR3 DNA: TGCGCCAGCAGCCAAGAAGCGGGGGGTAATAATGAGCAGTTCTTC.

This clone was counted a few times. The rearrangement joins TRBV11-3 to TRBJ2-7, with TRBD2 matching 7 bases. V lost 2 bases and J lost 7; bases outside the gene matches: 11. This CDR3 comprises 15 residues. Germline V lookup: CDR1 SGHNT, CDR2 YENEEA. The CDR3 DNA reads as TGTGCCAGCAGCTTAAGCCCTAGCGGCGGCGCAGAGCAGTACTTC. Translating it yields CASSLSPSGGAEQYF.

The chain combines TRBV7-2 with TRBJ2-3; TRBD2 matches at 10 bases. J lost 7 bases, V lost 5 bases, and 12 bases had no gene match. CDR1 and CDR2 from the germline V gene are SGHTA and FQGNSA. The CDR3 has 16 amino acids. This CDR3 is CASSPPSGRVWNTQYF. CDR3 coding DNA: TGTGCCAGCAGCCCCCCCAGCGGGAGGGTTTGGAATACGCAGTATTTT.

The rearrangement uses TRBV14 and TRBJ2-7; 12 nucleotides match TRBD2. Germline CDR1 and CDR2: SGHDN and FVKESK. V shed 3 bases, J shed 3 bases, and the junction held 6 bases outside the gene matches. The CDR3 spans 16 residues. For the CDR3, the DNA is TGTGCCAGCAGCCAGGGGAGGACTAGCGGGGACTACGAGCAGTACTTC. This sequence encodes CASSQGRTSGDYEQYF.

The CDR3 loop is CASSLPRQGADTQYF. Here the CDR3 DNA reads TGCGCCAGCAGCTTACCCAGGCAGGGTGCAGATACGCAGTATTTT. V usage is TRBV5-1 and J usage is TRBJ2-3; TRBD1 is a possible D gene (5 bases). Germline values: CDR1 SGHRS, CDR2 YFSETQ. Deletions cut 2 bases from V and 4 bases from J, with 14 bases between. CDR3 length: 15 amino acids.

The J gene is TRBJ2-3, the V gene TRBV19, with a weak D call TRBD2 (5 bases). CDR1 is LNHDA, CDR2 SQIVND, per germline (reference sequence). CDR3 size: 14 residues. Between the trimmed V and J ends, which lost 3 bases and 5 bases, there was a span of 12 bases. Here the CDR3 DNA reads TGTGCCAGTAGTATCTTAGACGGAGGAGATACGCAGTATTTT. Its translation is CASSILDGGDTQYF.

This rearrangement joins TRBV11-3 to TRBJ1-1, with D uncertain. Germline-derived CDR1 and CDR2 are SGHNT and YENEEA. The V end lost 5 bases, the J end lost 0 bases, and 7 bases lay between the germline ends. The CDR3 sequence is 13 residues long. As DNA, the CDR3 is TGTGCCAGCAGCCCCACAGTGAACACTGAAGCTTTCTTT. Translating it yields CASSPTVNTEAFF.

The chain employs TRBV9 and TRBJ2-2, with 15 bases aligning to TRBD2. Germline CDR1 and CDR2: SGDLS and YYNGEE. V trimming: 3 bases; J trimming: 6 bases; junction bases outside the gene matches: 12. CDR3 length equals 19 residues. CDR3 loop: CASSASRWTSGGDAGELFF. In DNA form, the CDR3 reads TGTGCCAGCAGCGCAAGCCGGTGGACTAGCGGGGGGGACGCCGGGGAGCTGTTTTTT.

The CDR3 DNA is TGTGCCTGGAGTCGGAGGGCCGGAGAGCAGTTCTTC. Translating it yields CAWSRRAGEQFF. The V call is TRBV30, the J call TRBJ2-1; a possible D gene is TRBD2 (6 bases). Trimming shortened V by 2 bases and J by 10 bases, and 12 bases separated the two germline ends. The V gene's germline CDR1 is GTSNPN and CDR2 SVGIG (reference sequence). The length of the CDR3 is 12 residues.